The clone carrying this T cell receptor beta chain was recorded at least ten times. The source of the sample is a study of response to subunit inactivated influenza vaccine. The CDR3 runs 14 residues. Per the germline V gene, CDR1 is LGHNA and CDR2 is YNFKEQ. Trimming removed 4 bases at V and 2 bases at J, with 8 bases between. Via MiXCR, TCRdb re-called the RT-PCR reads, giving one row per CDR3 protein. Here the sample spans 400,000 to 650,000 distinct CDR3 sequences, approximately 6.9% being singletons. This sequence originates from a man aged 50 to 75 who received an inactivated influenza vaccine. This chain links TRBV4-2 with TRBJ2-2, with D unclear. Sequencing was performed on PBMCs from blood, taken roughly 24 months after vaccination. The CDR3 sequence: CASSPEINTGELFF. CDR3 DNA: TGTGCCAGCAGCCCGGAGATAAACACCGGGGAGCTGTTTTTT.